The clone carrying this TCR beta chain was counted many times. This entry belongs to a study of T cells after yellow fever vaccination. Germline CDR1 and CDR2: SGHAT and FQNNGV. CDR3 length: 14 amino acids. V dropped 0 bases and J dropped 6 bases, with 9 bases sitting between them. TCRdb reprocessed the 5' RACE reads via MiXCR and lists one record per CDR3 protein. Of some 350,000 distinct CDR3 sequences in the sample, roughly 4.3% are singletons; the top ten hold under 30%. The origin of this receptor is a young man who received the YFV17D yellow fever vaccine. The gene calls are TRBV11-2 and TRBJ2-1, with a weak D call TRBD2 (6 bases). This sample comprised PBMCs, obtained 5 days after the yellow fever booster vaccination. This CDR3 reads CASSLEAGSNEQFF. DNA of the CDR3: TGTGCCAGCAGCTTAGAGGCGGGGAGCAATGAGCAGTTCTTC.